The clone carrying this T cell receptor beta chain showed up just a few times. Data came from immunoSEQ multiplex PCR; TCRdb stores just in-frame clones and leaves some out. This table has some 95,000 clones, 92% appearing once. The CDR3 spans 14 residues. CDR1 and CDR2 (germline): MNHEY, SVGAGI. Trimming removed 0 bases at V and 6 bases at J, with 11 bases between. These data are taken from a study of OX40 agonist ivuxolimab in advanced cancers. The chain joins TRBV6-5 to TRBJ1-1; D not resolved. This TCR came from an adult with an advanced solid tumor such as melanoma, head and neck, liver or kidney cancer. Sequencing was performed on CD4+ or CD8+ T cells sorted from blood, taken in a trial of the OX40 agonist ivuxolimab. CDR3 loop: CASSYSNAEPEAFF. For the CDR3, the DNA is TGTGCCAGCAGTTACTCAAACGCGGAGCCTGAAGCTTTCTTT.